A selection of T cell receptor beta chains follows, all from one sample in a study of blood T cell repertoires in COVID-19. Using immunoSEQ multiplex PCR, the repertoire was profiled, and TCRdb retains in-frame clones only, with some absent. This sample carries some 270,000 clones, roughly 90% of them seen once, and the ten largest clones take 2% to 2.5%. Sequencing was carried out using peripheral blood. The receptors were gathered from a man in his fifties with acute or convalescent COVID-19. CDR3s include the opening cysteine and the closing phenylalanine or tryptophan. A D gene is named only where the DNA matches it firmly. Clone size is given for some rows only: seen once, a few or many times, or a class if the clone is expanded.

d_gene: TRBD1; j_gene: TRBJ2-1; v_gene: TRBV6-6; abundance: -; CDR3aa: CASTGSDRGLDEQFF; CDR3nt: TGTGCCAGCACCGGATCAGACAGGGGTTTGGATGAGCAGTTCTTC
d_gene: -; j_gene: TRBJ1-1; v_gene: TRBV19; abundance: few; CDR3aa: CASSILGSGDTEAFF; CDR3nt: TGTGCCAGTAGTATATTGGGGTCGGGGGACACTGAAGCTTTCTTT
d_gene: -; j_gene: TRBJ1-3; v_gene: TRBV6-5; abundance: -; CDR3aa: CASSLAGYGNTIYF; CDR3nt: TGTGCCAGCAGTCTCGCAGGGTACGGAAACACCATATATTTT
d_gene: -; j_gene: TRBJ1-4; v_gene: TRBV7-9; abundance: -; CDR3aa: CASSPKGQVNEKLFF; CDR3nt: TGTGCCAGCAGCCCTAAGGGGCAAGTTAATGAAAAACTGTTTTTT
d_gene: -; j_gene: TRBJ2-7; v_gene: TRBV5-4; abundance: -; CDR3aa: CASSLVDTRYEQYF; CDR3nt: TGTGCCAGCAGCTTGGTGGACACGAGGTACGAGCAGTACTTC
d_gene: -; j_gene: TRBJ2-2; v_gene: TRBV7-9; abundance: -; CDR3aa: CASSLTGFSGELFF; CDR3nt: TGTGCCAGCAGCTTAACTGGTTTCTCCGGGGAGCTGTTTTTT
d_gene: -; j_gene: TRBJ1-5; v_gene: TRBV4-1; abundance: once; CDR3aa: CASSQVPGNSNQPQHF; CDR3nt: TGCGCCAGCAGCCAAGTGCCAGGGAATAGCAATCAGCCCCAGCATTTT
d_gene: -; j_gene: TRBJ2-3; v_gene: TRBV2; abundance: -; CDR3aa: CAEPGAGMDTQYF; CDR3nt: TGTGCCGAGCCAGGGGCCGGAATGGATACGCAGTATTTT
d_gene: -; j_gene: TRBJ1-1; v_gene: TRBV7-9; abundance: once; CDR3aa: CASSLVRGRARVNTEAFF; CDR3nt: TGTGCCAGCAGCTTAGTAAGGGGTCGGGCCAGGGTGAACACTGAAGCTTTCTTT
d_gene: TRBD1; j_gene: TRBJ1-6; v_gene: TRBV18; abundance: -; CDR3aa: CASSPPPGGNSPLHF; CDR3nt: TGTGCCAGCTCACCACCGCCAGGGGGCAATTCACCCCTCCACTTT
d_gene: TRBD1; j_gene: TRBJ1-2; v_gene: TRBV6-6; abundance: -; CDR3aa: CASSSNRGGSYGYTF; CDR3nt: TGTGCCAGCAGTTCGAACAGGGGTGGGTCCTATGGCTACACCTTC
d_gene: TRBD2; j_gene: TRBJ2-5; v_gene: TRBV7-8; abundance: -; CDR3aa: CASSLTGGWETQYF; CDR3nt: TGTGCCAGCAGCTTAACGGGGGGGTGGGAGACCCAGTACTTC
d_gene: TRBD1; j_gene: TRBJ2-7; v_gene: TRBV9; abundance: -; CDR3aa: CASSVTTGGNFNEQYF; CDR3nt: TGTGCCAGCAGCGTAACTACAGGGGGGAATTTTAACGAGCAGTACTTC
d_gene: -; j_gene: TRBJ1-5; v_gene: TRBV2; abundance: -; CDR3aa: CASSEGGGSGASNQPQHF; CDR3nt: TGTGCCAGCAGTGAAGGTGGGGGGAGTGGGGCCAGCAATCAGCCCCAGCATTTT
d_gene: TRBD2; j_gene: TRBJ2-1; v_gene: TRBV14; abundance: -; CDR3aa: CASRSGISYNEQFF; CDR3nt: TGTGCCAGCAGGAGCGGGATTTCCTACAATGAGCAGTTCTTC
d_gene: -; j_gene: TRBJ1-5; v_gene: TRBV19; abundance: -; CDR3aa: CASTSGRGADQPQHF; CDR3nt: TGTGCCAGTACCTCGGGCCGGGGGGCAGATCAGCCCCAGCATTTT
d_gene: TRBD2; j_gene: TRBJ2-1; v_gene: TRBV7-2; abundance: -; CDR3aa: CAAGIAGDNEQFF; CDR3nt: TGTGCCGCGGGCATAGCGGGCGACAATGAGCAGTTCTTC
d_gene: TRBD1; j_gene: TRBJ2-5; v_gene: TRBV27; abundance: few; CDR3aa: CAVSRGRLQETQYF; CDR3nt: TGTGCCGTATCCAGGGGGCGCCTCCAAGAGACCCAGTACTTC
d_gene: -; j_gene: TRBJ2-7; v_gene: TRBV3-1/TRBV3-2; abundance: -; CDR3aa: CASSQASHPYEQYF; CDR3nt: TGTGCCAGCAGCCAAGCGTCACACCCCTACGAGCAGTACTTC
d_gene: -; j_gene: TRBJ1-3; v_gene: TRBV5-1; abundance: -; CDR3aa: CASTYLEGTGNTIYF; CDR3nt: TGCGCCAGCACCTACCTTGAGGGAACTGGAAACACCATATATTTT
d_gene: -; j_gene: TRBJ2-1; v_gene: TRBV29-1; abundance: -; CDR3aa: CSVDSGPEQFF; CDR3nt: TGCAGCGTTGATTCAGGCCCTGAGCAGTTCTTC
d_gene: -; j_gene: TRBJ1-1; v_gene: TRBV2; abundance: -; CDR3aa: CASSVRGSDFTEAFF; CDR3nt: TGTGCCAGCAGTGTAAGAGGGTCCGATTTCACTGAAGCTTTCTTT
d_gene: -; j_gene: TRBJ2-1; v_gene: TRBV7-9; abundance: once; CDR3aa: CASSQWGQNYNEQFF; CDR3nt: TGTGCCAGCAGCCAGTGGGGACAAAATTACAATGAGCAGTTCTTC
d_gene: TRBD1; j_gene: TRBJ1-6; v_gene: TRBV7-9; abundance: -; CDR3aa: CASSSSADRGLYNSPLHF; CDR3nt: TGTGCCAGCAGCTCCTCCGCGGACAGGGGGTTGTATAATTCACCCCTCCACTTT
d_gene: TRBD1; j_gene: TRBJ1-2; v_gene: TRBV18; abundance: -; CDR3aa: CASSPGTGATYGYTF; CDR3nt: TGTGCCAGCTCACCGGGGACAGGGGCGACCTATGGCTACACCTTC
d_gene: -; j_gene: TRBJ1-2; v_gene: TRBV7-9; abundance: -; CDR3aa: CASSLAGREPLWGYTF; CDR3nt: TGTGCCAGCAGCTTAGCGGGGCGGGAGCCTCTGTGGGGCTACACCTTC
d_gene: -; j_gene: TRBJ1-2; v_gene: TRBV30; abundance: few; CDR3aa: CAWSRSQAYGYTF; CDR3nt: TGTGCCTGGAGTCGGTCGCAGGCCTATGGCTACACCTTC
d_gene: TRBD1; j_gene: TRBJ1-2; v_gene: TRBV4-1; abundance: -; CDR3aa: CASSQAGTGVYGYTF; CDR3nt: TGCGCCAGCAGCCAGGCCGGGACAGGGGTCTATGGCTACACCTTC
d_gene: -; j_gene: TRBJ1-3; v_gene: TRBV5-4; abundance: -; CDR3aa: CASSAFGGNSGNTIYF; CDR3nt: TGTGCCAGCAGCGCTTTCGGGGGTAACTCTGGAAACACCATATATTTT
d_gene: -; j_gene: TRBJ2-2; v_gene: TRBV2; abundance: -; CDR3aa: CASSEIRGSGELFF; CDR3nt: TGTGCCAGCAGTGAGATCCGGGGGTCCGGGGAGCTGTTTTTT
d_gene: TRBD2; j_gene: TRBJ2-5; v_gene: TRBV10-3; abundance: -; CDR3aa: CAISGTSGFETQYF; CDR3nt: TGTGCCATCAGCGGGACTAGCGGGTTTGAGACCCAGTACTTC
d_gene: -; j_gene: TRBJ1-2; v_gene: TRBV6-5; abundance: -; CDR3aa: CASTGPLGYTF; CDR3nt: TGTGCCAGCACTGGCCCCCTGGGCTACACCTTC
d_gene: TRBD2; j_gene: TRBJ2-1; v_gene: TRBV6-6; abundance: -; CDR3aa: CASSYPTSQNEQFF; CDR3nt: TGTGCCAGCAGTTACCCGACTAGCCAAAATGAGCAGTTCTTC
d_gene: TRBD1; j_gene: TRBJ1-2; v_gene: TRBV7-2; abundance: once; CDR3aa: CASSLGPGQGVGYTF; CDR3nt: TGTGCCAGCAGCTTAGGTCCGGGACAGGGTGTTGGCTACACCTTC
d_gene: TRBD2; j_gene: TRBJ2-1; v_gene: TRBV15; abundance: -; CDR3aa: CATSSTGTSGFTGEQFF; CDR3nt: TGTGCCACCAGCTCGACCGGGACTAGCGGCTTTACTGGGGAGCAGTTCTTC
d_gene: -; j_gene: TRBJ1-1; v_gene: TRBV30; abundance: few; CDR3aa: CAWNGRYNTEAFF; CDR3nt: TGTGCCTGGAACGGGAGATATAACACTGAAGCTTTCTTT
d_gene: -; j_gene: TRBJ1-3; v_gene: TRBV5-1; abundance: -; CDR3aa: CASSLASGNTIYF; CDR3nt: TGCGCCAGCAGCTTGGCTTCCGGAAACACCATATATTTT
d_gene: -; j_gene: TRBJ1-2; v_gene: TRBV15; abundance: -; CDR3aa: CATSKTGNYGYTF; CDR3nt: TGTGCCACCAGCAAAACAGGGAACTATGGCTACACCTTC
d_gene: -; j_gene: TRBJ1-1; v_gene: TRBV30; abundance: -; CDR3aa: CAWSAGHSTEAFF; CDR3nt: TGTGCCTGGAGTGCGGGACATTCCACTGAAGCTTTCTTT
d_gene: TRBD2; j_gene: TRBJ2-1; v_gene: TRBV2; abundance: -; CDR3aa: CASRDRLTTSLSEQFF; CDR3nt: TGTGCCAGCAGAGACCGTTTGACGACTAGCCTCTCTGAGCAGTTCTTC
d_gene: TRBD1; j_gene: TRBJ2-2; v_gene: TRBV6-5; abundance: -; CDR3aa: CASRGQPNTGELFF; CDR3nt: TGTGCCAGCAGGGGACAGCCGAACACCGGGGAGCTGTTTTTT
d_gene: -; j_gene: TRBJ2-7; v_gene: TRBV2; abundance: -; CDR3aa: CASRAATGDVYEQYF; CDR3nt: TGTGCCAGCAGGGCAGCGACAGGAGATGTCTACGAGCAGTACTTC
d_gene: -; j_gene: TRBJ2-7; v_gene: TRBV19; abundance: few; CDR3aa: CASSIPIGGEQYF; CDR3nt: TGTGCCAGTAGTATCCCCATCGGAGGCGAGCAGTACTTC
d_gene: -; j_gene: TRBJ1-5; v_gene: TRBV7-2; abundance: few; CDR3aa: CASSRQLRDTLHF; CDR3nt: TGTGCCAGCAGCCGACAGCTCCGGGACACCCTACATTTT
d_gene: -; j_gene: TRBJ2-1; v_gene: TRBV21-1; abundance: -; CDR3aa: CASRGWGVLDEQFF; CDR3nt: TGTGCCAGCAGGGGCTGGGGGGTTCTAGATGAGCAGTTCTTC
d_gene: -; j_gene: TRBJ1-1; v_gene: TRBV6-5; abundance: -; CDR3aa: CASSYARANTEAFF; CDR3nt: TGTGCCAGCAGTTACGCGCGGGCGAACACTGAAGCTTTCTTT
d_gene: TRBD1; j_gene: TRBJ1-3; v_gene: TRBV10-3; abundance: -; CDR3aa: CATDRAPGNTIYF; CDR3nt: TGTGCCACCGACAGGGCCCCTGGAAACACCATATATTTT
d_gene: TRBD2; j_gene: TRBJ2-7; v_gene: TRBV3-1/TRBV3-2; abundance: -; CDR3aa: CASSPGGSQSYEQYF; CDR3nt: TGTGCCAGCAGCCCGGGGGGGAGTCAGAGCTACGAGCAGTACTTC
d_gene: TRBD1; j_gene: TRBJ2-5; v_gene: TRBV25-1; abundance: -; CDR3aa: CASSESGTGFETQYF; CDR3nt: TGTGCCAGCAGTGAATCCGGGACAGGGTTTGAGACCCAGTACTTC
d_gene: TRBD1; j_gene: TRBJ1-3; v_gene: TRBV5-6; abundance: -; CDR3aa: CASSEQGANTIYF; CDR3nt: TGTGCCAGCAGCGAGCAGGGGGCTAACACCATATATTTT
d_gene: -; j_gene: TRBJ1-1; v_gene: TRBV3-1/TRBV3-2; abundance: -; CDR3aa: CASSRENRGTEAFF; CDR3nt: TGTGCCAGCAGCCGAGAAAATAGGGGCACTGAAGCTTTCTTT
d_gene: -; j_gene: TRBJ1-2; v_gene: TRBV12-3/TRBV12-4; abundance: -; CDR3aa: CASRTGGYYGYTF; CDR3nt: TGTGCCAGCAGAACCGGGGGGTACTATGGCTACACCTTC